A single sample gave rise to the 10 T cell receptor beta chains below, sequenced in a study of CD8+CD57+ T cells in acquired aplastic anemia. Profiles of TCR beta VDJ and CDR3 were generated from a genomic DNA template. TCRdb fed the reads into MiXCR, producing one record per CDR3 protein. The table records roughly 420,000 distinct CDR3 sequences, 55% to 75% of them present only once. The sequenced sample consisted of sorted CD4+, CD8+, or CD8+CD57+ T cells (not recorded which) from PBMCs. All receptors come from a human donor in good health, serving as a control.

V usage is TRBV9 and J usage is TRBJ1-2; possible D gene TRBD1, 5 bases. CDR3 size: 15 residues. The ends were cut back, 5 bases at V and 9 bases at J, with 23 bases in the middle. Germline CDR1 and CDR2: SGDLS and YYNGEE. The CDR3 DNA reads TGTGCCAGCAGGGTCGGACGGAGAGGAGGGGAGAGCTACACCTTC. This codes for CASRVGRRGGESYTF.

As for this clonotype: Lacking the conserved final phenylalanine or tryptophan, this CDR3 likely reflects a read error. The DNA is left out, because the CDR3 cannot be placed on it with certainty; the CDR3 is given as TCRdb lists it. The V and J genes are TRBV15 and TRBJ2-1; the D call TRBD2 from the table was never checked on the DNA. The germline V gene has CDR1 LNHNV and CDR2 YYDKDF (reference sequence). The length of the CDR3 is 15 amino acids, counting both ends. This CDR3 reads CATSRGRGTADEEFY.

DNA for the CDR3: TGTGCCAGCAGCTTAGGCCCGGGAGACTACGAGCAGTACTTC. Translation gives CASSLGPGDYEQYF. The chain recombines TRBV7-2 with TRBJ2-7, with D perhaps matching TRBD2 (6 bases). The germline gives CDR1 SGHTA, CDR2 FQGNSA. Trimming left V 1 base short and J 3 bases short, with 10 bases between. This CDR3 region has 14 residues.

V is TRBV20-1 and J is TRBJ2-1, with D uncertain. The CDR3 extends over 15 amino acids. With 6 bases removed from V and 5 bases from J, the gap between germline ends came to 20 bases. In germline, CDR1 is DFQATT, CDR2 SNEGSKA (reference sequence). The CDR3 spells CSASRGSDRHNEQFF. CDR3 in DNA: TGCAGTGCAAGCCGCGGCAGTGATAGGCACAATGAGCAGTTCTTC.

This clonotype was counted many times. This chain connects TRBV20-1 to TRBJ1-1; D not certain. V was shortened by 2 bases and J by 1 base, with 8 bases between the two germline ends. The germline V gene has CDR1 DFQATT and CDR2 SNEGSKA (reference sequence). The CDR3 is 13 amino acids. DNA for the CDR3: TGCAGTGCTAGACAAAACAGGAACACTGAAGCTTTCTTT. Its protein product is CSARQNRNTEAFF.

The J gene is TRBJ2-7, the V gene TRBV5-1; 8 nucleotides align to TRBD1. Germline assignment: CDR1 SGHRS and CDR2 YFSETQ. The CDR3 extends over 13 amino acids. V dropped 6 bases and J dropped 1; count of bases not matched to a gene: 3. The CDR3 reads CASTDRASYEQYF. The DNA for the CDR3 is TGCGCCAGCACGGACAGGGCTTCCTACGAGCAGTACTTC.

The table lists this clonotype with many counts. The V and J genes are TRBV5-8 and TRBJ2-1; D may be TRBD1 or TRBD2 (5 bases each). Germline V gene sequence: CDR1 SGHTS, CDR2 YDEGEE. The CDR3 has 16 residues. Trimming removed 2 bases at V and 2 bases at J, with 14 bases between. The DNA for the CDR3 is TGTGCCAGCAGCTTCCCCAGGGAGAGACCCTACAATGAGCAGTTCTTC. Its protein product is CASSFPRERPYNEQFF.

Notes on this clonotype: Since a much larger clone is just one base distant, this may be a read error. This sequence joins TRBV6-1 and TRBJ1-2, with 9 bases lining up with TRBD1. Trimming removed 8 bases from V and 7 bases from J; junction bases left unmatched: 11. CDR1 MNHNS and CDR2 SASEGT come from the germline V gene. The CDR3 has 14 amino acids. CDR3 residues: CASGTWTGEGGYTF. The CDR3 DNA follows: TGTGCCAGCGGTACCTGGACAGGGGAAGGTGGCTACACCTTC.

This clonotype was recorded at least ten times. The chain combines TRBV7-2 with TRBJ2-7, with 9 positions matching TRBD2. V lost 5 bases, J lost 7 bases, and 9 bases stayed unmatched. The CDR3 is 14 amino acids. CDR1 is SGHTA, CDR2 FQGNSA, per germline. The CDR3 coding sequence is TGTGCCAGCAGCCTAATAGCGGGGGCTGGGGAGCAGTACTTC. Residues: CASSLIAGAGEQYF.

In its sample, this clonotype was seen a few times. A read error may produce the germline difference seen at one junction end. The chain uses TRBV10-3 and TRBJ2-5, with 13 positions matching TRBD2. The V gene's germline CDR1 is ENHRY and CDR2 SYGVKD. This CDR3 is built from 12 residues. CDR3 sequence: CAISGTSGTRYF. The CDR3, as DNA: TGTGCCATCAGCGGGACTAGCGGGACCCGGTACTTC.